The 9 T cell receptor beta chains given below trace back to one sample, sequenced in a study of CD8 T cells in ankylosing spondylitis. A single record per CDR3 protein comes from TCRdb applying MiXCR to the 5' RACE reads. The data contain under 300,000 distinct CDR3 sequences, about 10% of them singletons. The specimen sequenced was blood, either unsorted or a sorted T cell fraction (not recorded which). The receptor source for this set is a male donor with ankylosing spondylitis or in good health (not recorded which).

V is TRBV14 and J is TRBJ1-2; D gene unclear. CDR1 and CDR2 from the germline V gene are SGHDN and FVKESK. This CDR3 comprises 15 residues. The V end lost 1 base, the J end lost 4 bases, and 13 bases lay between the germline ends. The CDR3 nucleotides are TGTGCCAGCAGCCAAGCCGGGCGCCCAGGCTATGGCTACACCTTC. Residues: CASSQAGRPGYGYTF.

This clonotype was detected only a few times. The V gene is TRBV4-2, the J gene TRBJ2-7; 7 bases fit TRBD2. The CDR3 spans 17 residues. Germline loops: CDR1 LGHNA, CDR2 YNFKEQ. The ends lost 2 bases at V and 5 bases at J; junction bases unmatched: 15. CDR3 region: CASSQQFSGTKADEQYF. The CDR3 DNA sequence: TGTGCCAGCAGCCAACAATTTTCCGGGACTAAGGCGGACGAGCAGTACTTC.

This clonotype appeared many times. The rearrangement joins TRBV7-9 to TRBJ2-7, with 8 nucleotides matching TRBD2. V was pared by 2 bases and J by 0 bases, with 12 bases of the junction left unmatched. This CDR3 contains 18 residues. Germline assignment: CDR1 SEHNR and CDR2 FQNEAQ (reference sequence). The CDR3: CASSLPGTSLTGSYEQYF. The CDR3 nucleotides read TGTGCCAGCAGCTTACCCGGGACTAGTTTAACCGGCTCCTACGAGCAGTACTTC.

This clonotype was counted at least ten times. This chain connects TRBV2 to TRBJ2-1; 12 bases are a match to TRBD2. V lost 5 bases and J lost 3; bases outside the gene matches: 11. Germline V gives CDR1 SNHLY, CDR2 FYNNEI. CDR3 length equals 18 residues. CDR3 residues: CASSPLTSGRQFYNEQFF. The DNA of the CDR3 is TGTGCCAGCAGTCCCTTAACTAGCGGGAGGCAATTCTACAATGAGCAGTTCTTC.

This clonotype was seen many times. V gene TRBV4-1 combines with J gene TRBJ2-1; TRBD2 matches 13 bases. Germline CDR1 MGHRA, CDR2 YSYEKL. The V gene end was trimmed by 0 bases and the J gene end by 0 bases; junction bases not matched to a gene: 5. The CDR3 is made up of 19 amino acids. In nucleotides, the CDR3 is TGCGCCAGCAGCCAAGATACTAGCGGGAGGGTCGGCTCCTACAATGAGCAGTTCTTC. Its translation: CASSQDTSGRVGSYNEQFF.

This clonotype was recorded many times. This chain connects TRBV20-1 to TRBJ2-3, with 8 bases that match TRBD2. The CDR3 consists of 17 residues. Germline-derived CDR1 and CDR2 are DFQATT and SNEGSKA (reference sequence). V gave up 6 bases and J gave up 7 bases; unmatched junction bases: 21. CDR3 residues: CSATGPGGLRGGYTQYF. The CDR3 DNA reads TGCAGTGCCACAGGGCCGGGGGGGCTTAGAGGAGGTTATACGCAGTATTTT.

This clonotype was counted many times. J is TRBJ2-5 and V is TRBV19, with 8 bases fitting TRBD2. The ends lost 6 bases at V and 3 bases at J; junction bases unmatched: 6. CDR3 length: 14 residues. Germline CDR1 and CDR2: LNHDA and SQIVND (reference sequence). CDR3 residues: CASSIIAGKETQYF. The CDR3 DNA sequence: TGTGCCAGTAGCATCATAGCGGGGAAAGAGACCCAGTACTTC.

This clonotype was counted ten times or more. This sequence joins TRBV5-1 and TRBJ1-1; D call uncertain. The germline V gene has CDR1 SGHRS and CDR2 YFSETQ. The V gene lost 4 bases and the J gene lost 4 bases, with 14 bases spanning the gap. The CDR3 is 14 amino acids. The CDR3 spells CASSRGQEGTEAFF. CDR3 DNA sequence: TGCGCCAGCAGCCGGGGTCAAGAAGGCACTGAAGCTTTCTTT.

This clonotype was seen many times. The CDR3 region has the DNA TGCAGTGCTAGAGCGGGACAGGGGCCCGAAGCTTTCTTT. Protein: CSARAGQGPEAFF. This chain links TRBV20-1 with TRBJ1-1; 10 positions agree with TRBD1. Germline assignment: CDR1 DFQATT and CDR2 SNEGSKA (reference sequence). The trim removed 1 base at V and 8 bases at J, leaving 4 bases unmatched. There are 13 residues in the CDR3.